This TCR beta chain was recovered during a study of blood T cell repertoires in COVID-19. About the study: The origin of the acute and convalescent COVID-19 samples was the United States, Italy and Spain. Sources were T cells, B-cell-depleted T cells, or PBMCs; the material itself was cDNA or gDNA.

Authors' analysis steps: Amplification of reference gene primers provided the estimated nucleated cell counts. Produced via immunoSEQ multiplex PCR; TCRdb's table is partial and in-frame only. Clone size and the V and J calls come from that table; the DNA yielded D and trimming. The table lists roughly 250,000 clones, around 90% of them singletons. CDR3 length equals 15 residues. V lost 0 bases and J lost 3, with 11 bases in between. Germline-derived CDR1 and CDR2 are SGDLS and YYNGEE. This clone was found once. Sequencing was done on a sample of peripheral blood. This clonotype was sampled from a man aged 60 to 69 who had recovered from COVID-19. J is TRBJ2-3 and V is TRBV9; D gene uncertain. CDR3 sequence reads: CASSVELAWTDTQYF. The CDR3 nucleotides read TGTGCCAGCAGCGTAGAATTGGCATGGACAGATACGCAGTATTTT.